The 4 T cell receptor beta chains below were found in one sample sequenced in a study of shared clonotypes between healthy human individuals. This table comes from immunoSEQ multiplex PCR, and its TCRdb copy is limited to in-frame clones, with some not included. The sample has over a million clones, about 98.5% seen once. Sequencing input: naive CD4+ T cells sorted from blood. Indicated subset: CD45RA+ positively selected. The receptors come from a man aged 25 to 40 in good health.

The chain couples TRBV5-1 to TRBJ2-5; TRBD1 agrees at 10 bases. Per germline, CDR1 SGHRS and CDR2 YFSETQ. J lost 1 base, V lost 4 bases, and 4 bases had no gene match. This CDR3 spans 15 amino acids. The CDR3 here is CASSQGQGPQETQYF. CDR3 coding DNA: TGCGCCAGCAGCCAGGGACAGGGGCCCCAAGAGACCCAGTACTTC.

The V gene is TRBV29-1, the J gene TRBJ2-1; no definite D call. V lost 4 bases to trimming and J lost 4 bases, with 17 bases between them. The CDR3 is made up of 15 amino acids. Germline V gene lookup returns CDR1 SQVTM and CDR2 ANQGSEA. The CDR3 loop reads CSVGLPGVQYNEQFF. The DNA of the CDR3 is TGCAGCGTTGGTCTTCCTGGGGTACAGTACAATGAGCAGTTCTTC.

CDR3 sequence: CASSLDRRVEQYF. The CDR3 DNA is TGTGCCAGCAGCTTAGACAGACGCGTCGAGCAGTACTTC. The chain recombines TRBV11-2 with TRBJ2-7; D is undetermined. The CDR3 loop spans 13 amino acids. V shed 0 bases and J shed 6 bases, with 9 bases lying between them. Looked up from germline, CDR1 is SGHAT and CDR2 is FQNNGV.

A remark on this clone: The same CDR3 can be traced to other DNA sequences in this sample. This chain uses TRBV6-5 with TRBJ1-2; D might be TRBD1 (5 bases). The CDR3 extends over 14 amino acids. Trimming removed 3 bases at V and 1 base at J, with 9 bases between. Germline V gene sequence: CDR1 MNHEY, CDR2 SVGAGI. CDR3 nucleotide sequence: TGTGCCAGCAGTTATAGCAGGGTTAACTATGGCTACACCTTC. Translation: CASSYSRVNYGYTF.